The rows below give T cell receptor beta chains drawn from one sample of a study of blood T cell repertoires in COVID-19. TCRdb's copy holds only in-frame clones and misses some; the assay was immunoSEQ multiplex PCR. Here the sample spans about 260,000 clones, about 85% being singletons. Sequencing was carried out using peripheral blood. These receptors all come from a man in his 60s who had recovered from COVID-19. Each CDR3 is given with its conserved first and last residue. A D gene is named only where the DNA matches it firmly. Size is omitted from some rows. Given values are once, few, many or a class for expanded clones.

clone size	D gene	J gene	V gene	CDR3 protein	CDR3 DNA
.	.	TRBJ1-2	TRBV20-1	CSASIGGGYGYTF	TGCAGTGCTAGTATCGGGGGAGGCTATGGCTACACCTTC
.	TRBD1	TRBJ2-1	TRBV7-7	CASSLLPGQGYNEQFF	TGTGCCAGCAGCTTACTTCCGGGACAGGGCTACAATGAGCAGTTCTTC
.	.	TRBJ2-3	TRBV24-1	CATSDVGVTDTQYF	TGTGCCACCAGTGACGTAGGGGTCACAGATACGCAGTATTTT
once	TRBD2	TRBJ2-3	TRBV19	CASSRPGTSGGGDTQYF	TGTGCCAGTAGTAGACCCGGGACTAGCGGGGGGGGAGATACGCAGTATTTT
.	TRBD2	TRBJ2-7	TRBV6-6	CASTGLAGGFYEQYF	TGTGCCAGCACCGGACTAGCGGGGGGCTTCTACGAGCAGTACTTC
.	.	TRBJ2-7	TRBV20-1	CSASSSTGVRRSYEQYF	TGCAGTGCTAGTAGCAGCACAGGAGTTAGAAGGTCCTACGAGCAGTACTTC
.	.	TRBJ1-1	TRBV27	CASSLSAGSGGEAFF	TGTGCCAGCAGTTTATCGGCGGGGTCAGGAGGTGAAGCTTTCTTT
.	.	TRBJ2-6	TRBV3-1/TRBV3-2	CASSQDSQPYSGANVLTF	TGTGCCAGCAGCCAGGACAGTCAGCCATACTCTGGGGCCAACGTCCTGACTTTC
.	TRBD1	TRBJ1-5	TRBV7-2	CASWAGPGTGYNQPQHF	TGTGCCAGCTGGGCAGGCCCCGGGACAGGCTACAATCAGCCCCAGCATTTT
.	TRBD2	TRBJ2-3	TRBV19	CASSKRGGTDTQYF	TGTGCCAGTAGTAAGCGGGGGGGCACAGATACGCAGTATTTT
.	TRBD1	TRBJ1-5	TRBV6-2/TRBV6-3	CASSLNRDRGPSNQPQHF	TGTGCCAGCAGTCTCAACCGGGACAGGGGACCTAGCAATCAGCCCCAGCATTTT
.	.	TRBJ1-2	TRBV28	CASSLGGGGYGYTF	TGTGCCAGCAGTTTGGGAGGGGGAGGCTATGGCTACACCTTC
many	TRBD1	TRBJ1-2	TRBV2	CASILRTGGDYGYTF	TGTGCCAGCATTCTTAGGACAGGGGGCGACTATGGCTACACCTTC
.	TRBD1	TRBJ1-1	TRBV7-8	CASSLRQGRTEAFF	TGTGCCAGCAGCTTAAGACAGGGCAGGACTGAAGCTTTCTTT
few	TRBD2	TRBJ2-2	TRBV5-6	CASSRTSGGRGTGELFF	TGTGCCAGCAGCAGGACTAGCGGGGGGCGTGGCACCGGGGAGCTGTTTTTT
.	.	TRBJ1-5	TRBV6-2/TRBV6-3	CASSYSRFTGDQPQHF	TGTGCCAGCAGTTACTCGAGATTTACCGGGGATCAGCCCCAGCATTTT
once	.	TRBJ2-6	TRBV7-2	CASSWGGTVSGANVLTF	TGTGCCAGCAGCTGGGGGGGCACCGTCTCTGGGGCCAACGTCCTGACTTTC
.	.	TRBJ2-1	TRBV27	CASSHVAYNEQFF	TGTGCCAGCAGTCATGTTGCCTACAATGAGCAGTTCTTC
.	TRBD1	TRBJ1-1	TRBV29-1	CSVSSGTGGNTEAFF	TGCAGCGTTTCATCCGGGACAGGGGGGAACACTGAAGCTTTCTTT
.	TRBD1	TRBJ2-2	TRBV19	CASIPGQLNTGELFF	TGTGCCAGTATTCCGGGACAGCTGAACACCGGGGAGCTGTTTTTT
.	.	TRBJ2-1	TRBV7-2	CASSLFNNEQFF	TGTGCCAGCAGCTTGTTTAACAATGAGCAGTTCTTC
.	TRBD1	TRBJ2-5	TRBV5-8	CASRPRGALGQGDF	TGTGCCAGCAGACCGCGGGGAGCCTTGGGACAGGGCGACTTC
.	.	TRBJ1-2	TRBV27	CASSRDRGYGYTF	TGTGCCAGCAGCCGAGACAGAGGCTATGGCTACACCTTC
.	TRBD1	TRBJ2-3	TRBV9	CASSVLGQGENTQYF	TGTGCCAGCAGCGTGCTTGGACAGGGAGAGAATACGCAGTATTTT
.	TRBD1	TRBJ1-2	TRBV16	CASSQATGSSLNYGYTF	TGTGCCAGCAGCCAAGCGACAGGGTCCTCACTTAACTATGGCTACACCTTC
many	.	TRBJ2-7	TRBV29-1	CSVASSPNEQYF	TGCAGCGTTGCAAGCTCCCCCAACGAGCAGTACTTC
.	TRBD1	TRBJ2-3	TRBV9	CASSAGQGELLDTQYF	TGTGCCAGCAGCGCCGGACAGGGGGAGCTCCTAGATACGCAGTATTTT
.	.	TRBJ1-5	TRBV30	CACRDTKNQPQHF	TGTGCCTGCCGGGACACGAAGAATCAGCCCCAGCATTTT
.	.	TRBJ1-1	TRBV25-1	CAEHVADPGNTEAFF	TGTGCAGAACACGTAGCGGACCCAGGGAACACTGAAGCTTTCTTT
once	TRBD1	TRBJ1-1	TRBV6-5	CASSRTGRVEEAFF	TGTGCCAGCAGCCGGACAGGGAGAGTGGAGGAAGCTTTCTTT
.	TRBD2	TRBJ2-6	TRBV3-1/TRBV3-2	CASSHNLVSGTSGGSGANVLTF	TGTGCCAGCAGCCATAATTTAGTCTCAGGGACTAGCGGGGGGTCCGGGGCCAACGTCCTGACTTTC
.	TRBD1	TRBJ1-4	TRBV7-7	CASSLGTGDEKLFF	TGTGCCAGCAGCTTAGGGACAGGGGATGAAAAACTGTTTTTT
.	.	TRBJ1-2	TRBV15	CATSRETGPGGRSGYTF	TGTGCCACCAGCAGAGAGACTGGCCCGGGAGGCCGTTCTGGCTACACCTTC
.	.	TRBJ2-6	TRBV4-1	CASSQVQGPGANVLTF	TGCGCCAGCAGCCAAGTTCAGGGGCCCGGGGCCAACGTCCTGACTTTC
.	TRBD1	TRBJ2-1	TRBV9	CASSVGTGTSNEQFF	TGTGCCAGCAGCGTGGGGACAGGGACGAGCAATGAGCAGTTCTTC
.	.	TRBJ1-6	TRBV6-5	CASSYSLSLPSPLHF	TGTGCCAGCAGTTACTCCCTGAGCCTACCCTCACCCCTCCACTTT
.	.	TRBJ1-4	TRBV15	CATSRVQGGGEKLFF	TGTGCCACCAGCAGAGTACAGGGTGGGGGTGAAAAACTGTTTTTT
.	.	TRBJ2-5	TRBV18	CASSPALADQTQYF	TGTGCCAGCTCACCGGCGCTAGCAGATCAAACCCAGTACTTC
.	.	TRBJ1-1	TRBV27	CASSRVGVMNTEAFF	TGTGCCAGCAGCCGAGTGGGCGTCATGAACACTGAAGCTTTCTTT
.	.	TRBJ1-2	TRBV6-5	CASRPTWGHGYTF	TGTGCCAGCAGACCCACATGGGGCCATGGCTACACCTTC
.	TRBD2	TRBJ2-1	TRBV6-5	CASSRTRAEYNEQFF	TGTGCCAGCAGTAGGACTAGAGCGGAGTACAATGAGCAGTTCTTC
.	.	TRBJ1-5	TRBV6-2/TRBV6-3	CASSYVAALKHF	TGTGCCAGCAGTTACGTGGCAGCGCTTAAGCATTTT
.	TRBD2	TRBJ2-3	TRBV5-4	CASSLLSGGPTDTQYF	TGTGCCAGCAGCTTGCTTAGCGGGGGGCCCACAGATACGCAGTATTTT
.	.	TRBJ1-2	TRBV7-2	CASSQGPYGYTF	TGTGCCAGCAGCCAGGGCCCGTATGGCTACACCTTC
once	TRBD2	TRBJ2-3	TRBV5-6	CASSLSGGYTDTQYF	TGTGCCAGCAGCTTGAGCGGGGGGTACACAGATACGCAGTATTTT
.	TRBD1	TRBJ1-1	TRBV2	CASSVGVRTGDTEAFF	TGTGCCAGCAGTGTAGGTGTACGGACAGGGGACACTGAAGCTTTCTTT
.	TRBD2	TRBJ2-5	TRBV12-3/TRBV12-4	CATREGRIETQYF	TGTGCCACCCGGGAGGGACGAATAGAGACCCAGTACTTC
.	TRBD1	TRBJ2-7	TRBV4-2	CASSHRQGTNYEQYF	TGTGCCAGCAGCCACCGACAGGGGACGAATTACGAGCAGTACTTC
.	TRBD1	TRBJ1-1	TRBV5-1	CASVGGQGNTEAFF	TGCGCCAGCGTGGGAGGACAGGGAAACACTGAAGCTTTCTTT
.	.	TRBJ2-7	TRBV4-1	CASSQDQNRNEQYF	TGCGCCAGCAGCCAAGATCAAAACAGAAACGAGCAGTACTTC
.	.	TRBJ2-1	TRBV19	CASSDTGLSSYNEQFF	TGTGCCAGTAGTGATACGGGACTGAGCTCCTACAATGAGCAGTTCTTC
.	TRBD2	TRBJ2-3	TRBV6-6	CASSRGRDLQADTQYF	TGTGCCAGCAGTCGAGGGAGGGACCTTCAAGCAGATACGCAGTATTTT
.	.	TRBJ1-3	TRBV5-6	CASSAYLNTIYF	TGTGCCAGCAGCGCCTACTTAAACACCATATATTTT
.	TRBD1	TRBJ1-2	TRBV18	CASSSGQGFDGYTF	TGTGCCAGCTCATCGGGACAGGGGTTTGACGGCTACACCTTC